The T cell receptor beta chain under discussion was sequenced for a study of blood T cell repertoires in COVID-19. Turning to the study itself: Material from acute and convalescent COVID-19 was sourced from the United States, Italy and Spain. T cells, B-cell-depleted T cells, or PBMCs supplied cDNA or gDNA.

The V end lost 3 bases, the J end lost 5 bases, and 7 bases lay between the germline ends. The CDR3 length is 12 residues. Germline-derived CDR1 and CDR2 are LNHDA and SQIVND (reference sequence). Assay used: immunoSEQ multiplex PCR; TCRdb lists only in-frame clones, some missing. The table records more than 75,000 clones, 82% of them present only once. The source of this sequence is a man in his 60s with acute or convalescent COVID-19. The rearrangement links TRBV19 to TRBJ1-2; D is unresolved. The sample consisted of peripheral blood. The CDR3 is CASSMVDYGYTF. CDR3 bases: TGTGCCAGTAGTATGGTAGATTATGGCTACACCTTC.